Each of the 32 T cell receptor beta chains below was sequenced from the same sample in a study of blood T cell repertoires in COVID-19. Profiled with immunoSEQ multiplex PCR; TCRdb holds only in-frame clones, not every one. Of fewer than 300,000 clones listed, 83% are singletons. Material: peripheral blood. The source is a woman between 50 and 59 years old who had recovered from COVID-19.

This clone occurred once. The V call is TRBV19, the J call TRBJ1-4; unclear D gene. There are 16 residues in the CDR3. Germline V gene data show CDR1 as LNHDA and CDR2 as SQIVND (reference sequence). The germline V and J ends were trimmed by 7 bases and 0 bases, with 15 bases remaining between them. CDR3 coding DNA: TGTGCCAGTATCCCAACCTCAACAGCAACTAATGAAAAACTGTTTTTT. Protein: CASIPTSTATNEKLFF.

Written as DNA, the CDR3 is TGTGCCAGCAGCGTTAGCCAGGGGACCTCCTACAATGAGCAGTTCTTC. It encodes CASSVSQGTSYNEQFF. This chain connects TRBV9 to TRBJ2-1; a weak D match, TRBD1 (6 bases). The CDR3 totals 16 residues. Germline-derived CDR1 and CDR2 are SGDLS and YYNGEE. V was clipped by 2 bases and J by 0 bases, with 12 bases between them.

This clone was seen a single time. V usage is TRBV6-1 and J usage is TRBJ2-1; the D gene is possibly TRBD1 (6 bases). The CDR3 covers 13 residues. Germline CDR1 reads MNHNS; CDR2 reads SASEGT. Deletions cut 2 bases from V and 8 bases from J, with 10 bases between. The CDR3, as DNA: TGTGCCAGCAGTGAACAGGGGCCCGATGAGCAGTTCTTC. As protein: CASSEQGPDEQFF.

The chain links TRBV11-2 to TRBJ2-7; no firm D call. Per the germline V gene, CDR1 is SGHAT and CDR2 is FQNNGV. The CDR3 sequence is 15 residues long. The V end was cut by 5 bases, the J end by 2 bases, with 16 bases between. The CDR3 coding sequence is TGTGCCAGCAGCCTGATGGCGGCAGAAACCTACGAGCAGTACTTC. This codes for CASSLMAAETYEQYF.

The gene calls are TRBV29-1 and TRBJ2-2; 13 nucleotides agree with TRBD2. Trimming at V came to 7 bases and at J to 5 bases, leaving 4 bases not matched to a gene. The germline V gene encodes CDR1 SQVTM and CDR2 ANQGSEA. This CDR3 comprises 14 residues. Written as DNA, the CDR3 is TGCAGCGGGAGACTAGCGGGGGGAACCGGGGAGCTGTTTTTT. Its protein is CSGRLAGGTGELFF.

The CDR3 loop reads CASSRGQGIAEAFF. CDR3 bases: TGTGCCAGCAGCCGCGGACAGGGAATCGCTGAAGCTTTCTTT. This sequence joins TRBV3-1 (or the pseudogene TRBV3-2) and TRBJ1-1, with 8 nucleotides matching TRBD1. Germline V gives CDR1 LGHDT, CDR2 YNNKEL (reference sequence). The CDR3 is made up of 14 amino acids. The ends lost 4 bases at V and 6 bases at J; junction bases unmatched: 7.

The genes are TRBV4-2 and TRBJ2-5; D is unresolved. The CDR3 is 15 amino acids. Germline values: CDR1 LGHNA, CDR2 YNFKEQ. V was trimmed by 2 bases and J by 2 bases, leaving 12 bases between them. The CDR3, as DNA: TGTGCCAGCAGCCAACCTAGAGGTAGTCAAGAGACCCAGTACTTC. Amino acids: CASSQPRGSQETQYF.

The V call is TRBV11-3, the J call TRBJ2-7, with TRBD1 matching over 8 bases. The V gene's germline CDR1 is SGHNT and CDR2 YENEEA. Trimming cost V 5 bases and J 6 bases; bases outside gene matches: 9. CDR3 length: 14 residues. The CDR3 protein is CASSAWTGSGEQYF. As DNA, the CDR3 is TGTGCCAGCAGCGCATGGACAGGGTCTGGCGAGCAGTACTTC. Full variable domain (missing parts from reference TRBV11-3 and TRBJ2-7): EAGVVQSPRYKIIEKKQPVAFWCNPISGHNTLYWYLQNLGQGPELLIRYENEEAVDDSQLPKDRFSAERLKGVDSTLKIQPAELGDSAVYLCASSAWTGSGEQYFGPGTRLTVT.

CDR3 residues: CASSFGQGMIYGYTF. CDR3 nucleotides: TGTGCCAGCAGCTTCGGACAGGGTATGATCTATGGCTACACCTTC. This chain joins TRBV5-4 and TRBJ1-2; 8 bases map to TRBD1. The germline V gene encodes CDR1 SGHNT and CDR2 YYREEE (reference sequence). V was pared by 2 bases and J by 4 bases, with 7 bases of the junction left unmatched. The CDR3 loop spans 15 amino acids.

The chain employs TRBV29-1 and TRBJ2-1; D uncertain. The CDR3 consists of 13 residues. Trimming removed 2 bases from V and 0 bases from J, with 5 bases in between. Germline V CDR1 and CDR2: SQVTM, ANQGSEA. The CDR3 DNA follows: TGCAGCGTTGAACGAGTCTCCTACAATGAGCAGTTCTTC. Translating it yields CSVERVSYNEQFF.

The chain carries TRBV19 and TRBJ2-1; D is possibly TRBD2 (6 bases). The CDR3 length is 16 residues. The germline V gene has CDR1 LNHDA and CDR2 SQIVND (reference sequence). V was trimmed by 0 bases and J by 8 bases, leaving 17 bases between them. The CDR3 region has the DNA TGTGCCAGTAGTATAGATTCCTGGGGGGTTAGGGATGAGCAGTTCTTC. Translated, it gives CASSIDSWGVRDEQFF.

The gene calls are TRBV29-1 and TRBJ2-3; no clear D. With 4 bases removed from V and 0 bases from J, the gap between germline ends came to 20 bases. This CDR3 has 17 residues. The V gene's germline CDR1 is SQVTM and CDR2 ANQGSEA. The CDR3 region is CSVVGTSVSSSTDTQYF. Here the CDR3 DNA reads TGCAGCGTTGTAGGAACAAGCGTCTCCTCTAGCACAGATACGCAGTATTTT.

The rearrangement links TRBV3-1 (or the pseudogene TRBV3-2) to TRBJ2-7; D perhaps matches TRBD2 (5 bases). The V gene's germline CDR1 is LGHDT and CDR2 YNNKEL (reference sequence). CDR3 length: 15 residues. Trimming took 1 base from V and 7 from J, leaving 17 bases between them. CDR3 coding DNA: TGTGCCAGCAGCCAAGTCTACCTGTCCAGGAGGGAGCAGTACTTC. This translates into CASSQVYLSRREQYF.

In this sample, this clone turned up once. The DNA of the CDR3 is TGTGCCAGCTCCCAGGGGGCGGAGACCCAGTACTTC. Residues: CASSQGAETQYF. This rearrangement joins TRBV28 to TRBJ2-5, with TRBD1 matching over 8 bases. Germline V gene sequence: CDR1 MDHEN, CDR2 SYDVKM. This CDR3 comprises 12 residues. Trimming cost V 8 bases and J 5 bases; bases outside gene matches: 4.

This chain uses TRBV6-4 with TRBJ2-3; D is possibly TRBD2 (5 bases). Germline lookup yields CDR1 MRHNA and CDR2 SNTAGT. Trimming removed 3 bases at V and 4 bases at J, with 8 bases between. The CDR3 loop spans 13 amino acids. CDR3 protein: CASSEEEADTQYF. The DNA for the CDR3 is TGTGCCAGCAGTGAGGAGGAAGCAGATACGCAGTATTTT.

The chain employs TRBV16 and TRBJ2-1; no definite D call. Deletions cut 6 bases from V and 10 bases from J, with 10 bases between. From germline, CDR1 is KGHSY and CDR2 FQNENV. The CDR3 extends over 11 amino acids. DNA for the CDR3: TGTGCCAGCAGTCCACAGTTAGAGCAGTTCTTC. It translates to CASSPQLEQFF.

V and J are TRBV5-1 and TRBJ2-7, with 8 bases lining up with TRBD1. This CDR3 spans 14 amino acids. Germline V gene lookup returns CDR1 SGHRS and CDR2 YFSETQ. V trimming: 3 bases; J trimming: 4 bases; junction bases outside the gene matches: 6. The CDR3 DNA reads TGCGCCAGCAGCTCGACAGGGGAGGCGTACGAGCAGTACTTC. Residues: CASSSTGEAYEQYF.

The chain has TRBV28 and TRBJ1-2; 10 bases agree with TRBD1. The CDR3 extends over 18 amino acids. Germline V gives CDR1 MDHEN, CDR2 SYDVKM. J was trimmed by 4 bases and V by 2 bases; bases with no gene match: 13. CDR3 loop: CASSLSPPGQGLSYGYTF. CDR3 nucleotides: TGTGCCAGCAGTTTAAGCCCCCCGGGACAGGGGTTGAGCTATGGCTACACCTTC.

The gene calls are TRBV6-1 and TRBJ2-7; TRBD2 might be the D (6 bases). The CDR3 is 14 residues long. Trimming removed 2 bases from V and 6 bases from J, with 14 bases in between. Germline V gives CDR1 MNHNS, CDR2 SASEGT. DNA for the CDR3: TGTGCCAGCAGTGAAATGGGAGGCACAGTCGAGCAGTACTTC. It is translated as CASSEMGGTVEQYF.

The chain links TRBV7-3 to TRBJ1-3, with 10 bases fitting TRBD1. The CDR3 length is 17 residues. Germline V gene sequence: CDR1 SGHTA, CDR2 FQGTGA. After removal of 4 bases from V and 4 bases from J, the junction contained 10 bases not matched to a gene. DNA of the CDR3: TGTGCCAGCAGCTACGCACTGGGACAGGGGAGCGGAAACACCATATATTTT. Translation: CASSYALGQGSGNTIYF.

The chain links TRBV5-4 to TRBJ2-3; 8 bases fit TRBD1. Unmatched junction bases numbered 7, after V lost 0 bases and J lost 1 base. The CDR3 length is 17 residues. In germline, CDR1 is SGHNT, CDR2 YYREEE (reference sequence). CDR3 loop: CASSLGTGHLGTDTQYF. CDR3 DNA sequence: TGTGCCAGCAGCTTGGGGACAGGGCATCTGGGCACAGATACGCAGTATTTT.

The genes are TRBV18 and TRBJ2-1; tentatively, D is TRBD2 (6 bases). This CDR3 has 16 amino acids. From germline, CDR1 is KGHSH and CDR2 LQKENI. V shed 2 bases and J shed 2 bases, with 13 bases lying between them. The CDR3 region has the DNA TGTGCCAGCTCACCAATGCGGGGCCAAACCTACAATGAGCAGTTCTTC. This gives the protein CASSPMRGQTYNEQFF.

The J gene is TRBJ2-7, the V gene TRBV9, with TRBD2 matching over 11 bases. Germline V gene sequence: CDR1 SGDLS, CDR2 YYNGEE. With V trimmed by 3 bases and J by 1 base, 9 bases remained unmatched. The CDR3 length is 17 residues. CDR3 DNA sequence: TGTGCCAGCAGCGGAGGGGAGCCTAGCGGGAGGTCCTACGAGCAGTACTTC. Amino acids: CASSGGEPSGRSYEQYF.

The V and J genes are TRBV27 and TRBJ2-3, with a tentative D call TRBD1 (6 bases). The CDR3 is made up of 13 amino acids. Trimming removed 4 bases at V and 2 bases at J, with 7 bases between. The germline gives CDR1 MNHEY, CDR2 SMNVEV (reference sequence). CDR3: CASSWTATDTQYF. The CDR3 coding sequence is TGTGCCAGCAGTTGGACAGCCACAGATACGCAGTATTTT.

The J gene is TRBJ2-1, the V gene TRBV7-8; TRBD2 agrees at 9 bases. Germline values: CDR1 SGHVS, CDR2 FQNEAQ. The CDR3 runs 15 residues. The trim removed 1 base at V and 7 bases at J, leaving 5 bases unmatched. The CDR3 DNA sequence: TGTGCCAGCAGCTTAGTGGGCGGGAGGGGGAATGAGCAGTTCTTC. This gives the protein CASSLVGGRGNEQFF.

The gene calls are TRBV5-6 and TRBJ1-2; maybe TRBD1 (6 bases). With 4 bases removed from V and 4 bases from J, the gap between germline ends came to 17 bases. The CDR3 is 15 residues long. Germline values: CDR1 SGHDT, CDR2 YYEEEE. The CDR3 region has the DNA TGTGCCAGCAGCCTGGCTAGACAGGAAGTCTATGGCTACACCTTC. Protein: CASSLARQEVYGYTF. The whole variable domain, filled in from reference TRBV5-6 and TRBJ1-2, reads DAGVTQSPTHLIKTRGQQVTLRCSPKSGHDTVSWYQQALGQGPQFIFQYYEEEERQRGNFPDRFSGHQFPNYSSELNVNALLLGDSALYLCASSLARQEVYGYTFGSGTRLTVV.

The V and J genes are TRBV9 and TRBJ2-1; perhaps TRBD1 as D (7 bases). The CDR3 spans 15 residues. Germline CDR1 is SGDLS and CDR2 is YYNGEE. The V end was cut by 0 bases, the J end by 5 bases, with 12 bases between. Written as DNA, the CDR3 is TGTGCCAGCAGCGTAGCTCAGGGGGGAGACAATGAGCAGTTCTTC. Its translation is CASSVAQGGDNEQFF.

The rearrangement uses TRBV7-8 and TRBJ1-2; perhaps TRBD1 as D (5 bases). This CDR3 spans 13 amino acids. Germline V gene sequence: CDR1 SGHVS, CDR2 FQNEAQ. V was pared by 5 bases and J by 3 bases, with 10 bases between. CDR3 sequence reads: CASSNRGYYGYTF. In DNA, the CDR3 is TGTGCCAGCAGCAATCGGGGGTACTATGGCTACACCTTC.

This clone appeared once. In nucleotides, the CDR3 is TGTGCCAGCAGTCCGACAGGGTTCGACACCATATATTTT. It codes for CASSPTGFDTIYF. The chain is built from TRBV12-3 or TRBV12-4 and TRBJ1-3; 7 nucleotides agree with TRBD1. With 5 bases clipped from V and 8 bases from J, the junction kept 6 bases outside the gene matches. The CDR3 loop spans 13 amino acids.

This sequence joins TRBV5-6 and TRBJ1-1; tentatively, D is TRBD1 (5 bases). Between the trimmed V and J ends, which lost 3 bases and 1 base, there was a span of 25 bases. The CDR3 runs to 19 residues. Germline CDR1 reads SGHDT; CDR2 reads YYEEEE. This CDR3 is CASSSFLKRGPRGNTEAFF. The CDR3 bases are TGTGCCAGCAGCTCCTTCTTGAAGCGGGGACCCCGGGGGAACACTGAAGCTTTCTTT.

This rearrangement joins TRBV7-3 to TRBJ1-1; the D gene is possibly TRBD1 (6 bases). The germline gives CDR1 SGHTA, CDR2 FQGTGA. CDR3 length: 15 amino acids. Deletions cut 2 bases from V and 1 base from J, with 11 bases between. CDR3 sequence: CASSLAGTPNTEAFF. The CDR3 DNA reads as TGTGCCAGCAGCTTAGCCGGGACACCGAACACTGAAGCTTTCTTT. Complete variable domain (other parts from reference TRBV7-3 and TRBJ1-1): GAGVSQTPSNKVTEKGKYVELRCDPISGHTALYWYRQSLGQGPEFLIYFQGTGAADDSGLPNDRFFAVRPEGSVSTLKIQRTERGDSAVYLCASSLAGTPNTEAFFGQGTRLTVV.

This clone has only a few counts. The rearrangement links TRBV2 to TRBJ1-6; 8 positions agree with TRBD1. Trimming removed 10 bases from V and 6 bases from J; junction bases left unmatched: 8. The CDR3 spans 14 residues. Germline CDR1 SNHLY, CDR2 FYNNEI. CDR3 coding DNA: TGTGCCACCGGACAGGGCAATTTTAATTCACCCCTCCACTTT. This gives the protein CATGQGNFNSPLHF.